This T cell receptor beta chain emerged from a study of blood T cell repertoires in COVID-19. Study as a whole: Whether acute or convalescent, the COVID-19 samples came from the United States, Italy and Spain. T cells, B-cell-depleted T cells, or PBMCs provided the cDNA or gDNA that served as material.

Original processing notes: Amplified reference gene primers provided the basis for estimating nucleated cell counts. Profiled with immunoSEQ multiplex PCR; TCRdb holds only in-frame clones, not every one. V, J and clone size derive from that table, while D and trimming were established from the DNA sequence. The table lists about 87,000 clones, more than 85% of them singletons. V was pared by 7 bases and J by 5 bases, with 17 bases between. Germline V gene sequence: CDR1 WSHSY, CDR2 SAAADI. The CDR3 spans 14 residues. The chain has TRBV10-2 and TRBJ1-2; perhaps TRBD1 as D (6 bases). This clonotype was sampled from a man aged 35 to 55 with acute or convalescent COVID-19. The specimen was peripheral blood. CDR3 residues: CASMMDRAFYGYTF. The CDR3 nucleotides are TGCGCCAGCATGATGGACAGAGCGTTTTATGGCTACACCTTC.